Below are 25 T cell receptor beta chains sequenced from a single sample in a study of blood T cell repertoires in COVID-19. Using immunoSEQ multiplex PCR, the repertoire was profiled, and TCRdb retains in-frame clones only, with some absent. The sample lists about 170,000 clones, roughly 78% occurring once. The material sequenced was PBMCs or T cells enriched from blood (not recorded which). Receptors originate from a woman aged 65 to 85 in a cohort exposed to, infected with or recovered from COVID-19 (not recorded which).

In DNA, the CDR3 is TGTGCCAGCAGCGTTGATCTGGGAGACGCAAAACTGTTTTTT. This gives the protein CASSVDLGDAKLFF. This rearrangement joins TRBV9 to TRBJ1-4; D remains ambiguous. The germline V gene encodes CDR1 SGDLS and CDR2 YYNGEE. This CDR3 has 14 amino acids. Trimming took 2 bases from V and 10 from J, leaving 15 bases between them. Filled out from reference TRBV9 and TRBJ1-4, the complete variable domain reads DSGVTQTPKHLITATGQRVTLRCSPRSGDLSVYWYQQSLDQGLQFLIQYYNGEERAKGNILERFSAQQFPDLHSELNLSSLELGDSALYFCASSVDLGDAKLFFGSGTQLSVL.

The genes are TRBV6-5 and TRBJ1-4; 11 nucleotides align to TRBD1. The CDR3 extends over 14 amino acids. The junction had 6 bases not matched to a gene; V was cut back by 8 bases and J by 7 bases. Per germline, CDR1 MNHEY and CDR2 SVGAGI. In DNA, the CDR3 is TGTGCCAGCTTTGGACAGGGGGCCTCTGAAAAACTGTTTTTT. Translated: CASFGQGASEKLFF.

This clone was counted between two and nine times. The chain employs TRBV27 and TRBJ2-3, with 11 bases matching TRBD2. Germline assignment: CDR1 MNHEY and CDR2 SMNVEV (reference sequence). Trimming at V came to 6 bases and at J to 2 bases, leaving 4 bases not matched to a gene. CDR3 length: 15 residues. The CDR3 is CASRTSGKPTDTQYF. The CDR3 DNA reads TGTGCCAGCAGGACTAGCGGGAAGCCCACAGATACGCAGTATTTT.

The chain links TRBV19 to TRBJ1-5; D is unclear. V shed 4 bases and J shed 1 base, with 20 bases lying between them. The CDR3 runs to 18 residues. Germline CDR1 reads LNHDA; CDR2 reads SQIVND (reference sequence). In DNA form, the CDR3 reads TGTGCCAGTAGTAACGGGGTGGGTCCCATGTGGAGCAATCAGCCCCAGCATTTT. It translates to CASSNGVGPMWSNQPQHF.

CDR3 in amino acids: CAISESQGNYEQYF. CDR3 DNA sequence: TGTGCCATCAGTGAGTCACAGGGGAACTACGAGCAGTACTTC. This sequence joins TRBV10-3 and TRBJ2-7, with 7 bases matching TRBD1. V trimming: 0 bases; J trimming: 3 bases; junction bases outside the gene matches: 2. The CDR3 runs to 14 residues. The germline gives CDR1 ENHRY, CDR2 SYGVKD.

The chain recombines TRBV4-3 with TRBJ2-1; 8 bases fit TRBD2. The CDR3 length is 15 residues. Germline CDR1 and CDR2: LGHNA and YSLEER. Germline trimming cut 3 bases from V and 10 bases from J; bases unmatched to any gene: 11. The DNA of the CDR3 is TGCGCCAGCAGCCAGCGGACTAGCCCCAATGGGGAGCAGTTCTTC. The encoded protein is CASSQRTSPNGEQFF.

This clone was recorded once. This rearrangement joins TRBV5-1 to TRBJ2-7; D gene ambiguous. Germline CDR1 and CDR2: SGHRS and YFSETQ. The CDR3 is 13 amino acids. V was cut by 0 bases and J by 6 bases, with 10 bases left in between. CDR3 DNA: TGCGCCAGCAGCTTGGCCGGGTTCGGCGAGCAGTACTTC. Amino acid sequence: CASSLAGFGEQYF.

Only one count was recorded for this clone. An end of the junction differs from the germline gene, which may be a read error. The same CDR3 is also encoded by other DNA sequences in this sample. This chain connects TRBV3-1 (or the pseudogene TRBV3-2) to TRBJ1-2; maybe TRBD1 (5 bases). The CDR3 contains 16 residues. CDR1 LGHDT and CDR2 YNNKEL come from the germline V gene (reference sequence). DNA for the CDR3: TGTGCCAGCAGTCAAGTCCGGGGACTTGCCTACGGGGGCTACACCTTC. Translated: CASSQVRGLAYGGYTF.

V is TRBV5-1 and J is TRBJ2-1, with no clear D. Germline V gene data show CDR1 as SGHRS and CDR2 as YFSETQ. This CDR3 has 14 residues. V was cut by 4 bases and J by 1 base, with 9 bases left in between. CDR3 coding DNA: TGCGCCAGCAGCCACTACCCGTCCTACAATGAGCAGTTCTTC. Translating it yields CASSHYPSYNEQFF.

The chain employs TRBV7-9 and TRBJ1-4, with 9 bases fitting TRBD1. V trimming: 2 bases; J trimming: 8 bases; junction bases outside the gene matches: 6. From germline, CDR1 is SEHNR and CDR2 FQNEAQ (reference sequence). This CDR3 contains 15 residues. The CDR3 DNA sequence: TGTGCCAGCAGCTTATCCCCGGGACAGGGAGAAAAACTGTTTTTT. This encodes CASSLSPGQGEKLFF.

The chain carries TRBV7-9 and TRBJ2-7; possibly TRBD2 for D (7 bases). Between the trimmed V and J ends, which lost 3 bases and 3 bases, there was a span of 15 bases. The CDR3 consists of 15 residues. Germline CDR1 and CDR2: SEHNR and FQNEAQ (reference sequence). In DNA form, the CDR3 reads TGTGCCAGCAGCTTTGGCGCGGGGGCCTTCTACGAGCAGTACTTC. It translates to CASSFGAGAFYEQYF.

This rearrangement joins TRBV7-9 to TRBJ1-4; 7 bases align to TRBD1. The junction had 5 bases not matched to a gene; V was cut back by 6 bases and J by 7 bases. From germline, CDR1 is SEHNR and CDR2 FQNEAQ (reference sequence). The CDR3 has 13 residues. CDR3 protein: CASRRGHTEKLFF. CDR3 sequence (DNA): TGTGCCAGCAGAAGGGGGCATACTGAAAAACTGTTTTTT.

The chain is built from TRBV28 and TRBJ2-5, with 9 bases that match TRBD2. The germline V gene has CDR1 MDHEN and CDR2 SYDVKM. The V and J ends lost 5 bases and 4 bases, in that order; junction bases with no gene match: 5. The CDR3 is made up of 14 amino acids. This CDR3 is CASSTHSGRETQYF. The DNA for the CDR3 is TGTGCCAGCAGTACTCATAGCGGGAGAGAGACCCAGTACTTC.

The rearrangement uses TRBV3-1 (or the pseudogene TRBV3-2) and TRBJ1-1, with D unclear. Germline V gives CDR1 LGHDT, CDR2 YNNKEL (reference sequence). The germline V and J ends were trimmed by 0 bases and 4 bases, with 12 bases remaining between them. The CDR3 extends over 15 amino acids. This CDR3 is CASSQDLTGSTEAFF. The CDR3 nucleotides are TGTGCCAGCAGCCAAGATCTAACGGGGAGCACTGAAGCTTTCTTT.

The CDR3 nucleotides are TGTGCCAGCAGTCAACAACCCGACAGCTACGAGCAGTACTTC. As protein: CASSQQPDSYEQYF. The chain uses TRBV6-6 and TRBJ2-7; D is perhaps TRBD1 (5 bases). Germline loops: CDR1 MNHNY, CDR2 SVGAGI (reference sequence). This CDR3 region has 14 residues. V lost 5 bases and J 3 bases, leaving 14 bases between the germline ends.

The chain links TRBV6-2 or TRBV6-3 to TRBJ1-5; TRBD1 might be the D (5 bases). V was cut by 7 bases and J by 6 bases, with 19 bases left in between. The CDR3 is 15 residues long. CDR1 is MNHEY and CDR2 is SVGEGT in the germline V gene. The DNA of the CDR3 is TGTGCCAGCAACCCCCCAGGGTGGCGGGGTCAGCCCCAGCATTTT. This translates into CASNPPGWRGQPQHF.

For the CDR3, the DNA is TGTGCCATCAGTCAACAGGGGATGAACACTGAAGCTTTCTTT. Amino acids: CAISQQGMNTEAFF. V is TRBV10-3 and J is TRBJ1-1, with 7 bases that match TRBD1. After removal of 5 bases from V and 0 bases from J, the junction contained 3 bases not matched to a gene. Germline CDR1 and CDR2: ENHRY and SYGVKD. CDR3 size: 14 residues.

The chain employs TRBV6-1 and TRBJ1-1; tentative D call: TRBD1 (6 bases). This CDR3 has 11 residues. Trimming removed 5 bases from V and 8 bases from J, with 9 bases in between. The germline gives CDR1 MNHNS, CDR2 SASEGT. The CDR3 here is CASSPDREAFF. The CDR3 region has the DNA TGTGCCAGCAGTCCCGACAGGGAAGCTTTCTTT.

The V and J genes are TRBV3-1 (or the pseudogene TRBV3-2) and TRBJ1-6, with D possibly TRBD1 on 6 matching bases. The CDR3 covers 15 residues. The V end was cut by 3 bases, the J end by 10 bases, with 16 bases between. Germline assignment: CDR1 LGHDT and CDR2 YNNKEL (reference sequence). As DNA, the CDR3 is TGTGCCAGCAGCCACGGCAGGGGTGTGGGATCACCCCTCCACTTT. The encoded protein is CASSHGRGVGSPLHF.

The V gene is TRBV21-1, the J gene TRBJ2-7; the table names TRBD2, a call not compared with the DNA. TRBV21-1 is shown as a pseudogene. The CDR3 is 19 residues long. CDR3 nucleotide sequence: TGTGCCAGCAGCAAATTGGTAAGTGAGAGTCTAGCGGGAGCCTACGAGCAGTACTTC. The encoded protein is CASSKLVSESLAGAYEQYF.

This clone was detected a few times. The chain links TRBV28 to TRBJ1-4; D gene unclear. Germline loops: CDR1 MDHEN, CDR2 SYDVKM. Trimming took 8 bases from V and 5 from J, leaving 15 bases between them. The CDR3 is 14 amino acids. The CDR3 nucleotides read TGTGCCAGCGGGAGACGGGAAGAGAATGAAAAACTGTTTTTT. It encodes CASGRREENEKLFF.

This rearrangement joins TRBV19 to TRBJ1-2, with 9 bases matching TRBD1. The CDR3 is made up of 17 amino acids. Germline values: CDR1 LNHDA, CDR2 SQIVND (reference sequence). After removal of 4 bases from V and 3 bases from J, the junction contained 12 bases not matched to a gene. In nucleotides, the CDR3 is TGTGCCAGTAGTAGAGGGACCGGGACAGGGTTAGACTATGGCTACACCTTC. It is translated as CASSRGTGTGLDYGYTF.

The genes are TRBV4-3 and TRBJ2-7; no definite D call. The length of the CDR3 is 14 residues. The V gene's germline CDR1 is LGHNA and CDR2 YSLEER. Trimming pared 0 bases from V and 1 base from J, leaving 7 bases between. The CDR3 sequence is CASSQDPRSYEQYF. Here the CDR3 DNA reads TGCGCCAGCAGCCAAGACCCCAGATCCTACGAGCAGTACTTC.

This clone was seen only a few times. CDR3 amino acids: CASSPKAGAGNEQFF. The CDR3 coding sequence is TGTGCCAGCTCACCTAAAGCGGGAGCGGGCAATGAGCAGTTCTTC. The chain uses TRBV18 and TRBJ2-1, with 8 bases that match TRBD2. The V gene's germline CDR1 is KGHSH and CDR2 LQKENI. The CDR3 contains 15 residues. V lost 3 bases, J lost 6 bases, and 7 bases stayed unmatched.

CDR3 sequence: CASSPTGVWGYTF. The CDR3 DNA sequence: TGTGCCAGCTCTCCGACAGGGGTGTGGGGCTACACCTTC. This rearrangement joins TRBV14 to TRBJ1-2, with TRBD1 matching 8 bases. The CDR3 runs to 13 residues. Germline lookup yields CDR1 SGHDN and CDR2 FVKESK. The J segment lost 8 bases and the V segment lost 8 bases, leaving 10 bases of the junction unmatched.